Described below is a single TCR beta chain sequence and its context. Its target is unknown. The germline V gene has CDR1 SGHDT and CDR2 YYEEEE. V was shortened by 4 bases and J by 3 bases, with 13 bases between the two germline ends. The CDR3 is 14 residues long. This sample's time point: 2015-2016 season, pre-vaccination. Repertoires were generated with immunoSEQ multiplex PCR, while TCRdb's copy carries only in-frame clones and drops some. The sample gives more than 9,500 clones, over 70% of which show up once; 3% to 4% is in the top ten. This specimen belongs to a study of follicular helper T cells after annual influenza vaccination. Broader study findings: Each annual vaccination recalled recurring oligoclonal ICOS+CD38+ cTfh clonotypes.

Sample: CXCR5+ CD38- circulating T follicular helper cells from blood, taken on the day of influenza vaccination. Stated subset: circulating Tfh, non-naive CD4+CXCR5+PD-1+ (ICOS+CD38+ or ICOS-CD38-). This chain connects TRBV5-6 to TRBJ1-2; D not certain. The clonotype comes from an adult who received the influenza vaccine. The CDR3 protein is CASSRVMGDYGYTF. The CDR3 DNA follows: TGTGCCAGCAGCCGCGTCATGGGAGACTATGGCTACACCTTC.